The clone carrying this TCR beta chain appeared many times. These data belong to a study of human T cells and chemical hapten exposure. Germline values: CDR1 LGHDT, CDR2 YNNKEL (reference sequence). Trimming took 4 bases from V and 9 from J, leaving 19 bases between them. The CDR3 extends over 16 amino acids. TCRdb re-called the RACE reads with MiXCR, one entry per CDR3 protein. The table records roughly 54,000 distinct CDR3 sequences, 7.5% to 10% of them present only once. Time point specified: patch test 2, 6 weeks after DPC sensitization. As for treatment: therapeutic diphenylcyclopropenone sensitization with weekly scalp DPC. Each donor was an alopecia patient between 18 and 70 years of age who qualified for DPC.

The clonotype comes from a woman in her fifties or sixties with alopecia areata. Some clones in this sample may be carry-over from other donors' samples. The sample was whole blood, taken in connection with sensitization to the hapten diphenylcyclopropenone (DPC). This chain uses TRBV3-1 with TRBJ1-6; unclear D gene. CDR3 nucleotide sequence: TGTGCCAGCAGCCTAAACCCGGGAGAGATTATTTCACCCCTCCACTTT. Its translation is CASSLNPGEIISPLHF.